These 18 T cell receptor beta chains came from one sample sequenced in a study of cytomegalovirus exposure and HLA in healthy donors. The study ran its PCR with 60 Vbeta and 13 Jbeta primers. TCRdb's table, derived via immunoSEQ multiplex PCR, lists solely in-frame clones and lacks some. The sample includes under 200,000 clones, around 82% seen only once; the top ten take 2% to 2.5%. The sequencing input was PBMCs. These receptors were obtained from a man between 60 and 70 years old in good health and CMV-seronegative.

The rearrangement links TRBV7-8 to TRBJ2-5, with TRBD2 identical over 9 bases. With 5 bases clipped from V and 5 bases from J, the junction kept 15 bases outside the gene matches. Per the germline V gene, CDR1 is SGHVS and CDR2 is FQNEAQ. This CDR3 contains 17 residues. CDR3 DNA sequence: TGTGCCAGCAGCCAAGAGTGGCGGGGGGGCCAGGAGGAGACCCAGTACTTC. Amino acid sequence: CASSQEWRGGQEETQYF.

This clone was counted many times. The rearrangement joins TRBV2 to TRBJ1-5; 7 bases map to TRBD1. This CDR3 region has 15 residues. J lost 6 bases, V lost 7 bases, and 12 bases had no gene match. Germline CDR1 SNHLY, CDR2 FYNNEI. CDR3: CASTFRTGDGQPQHF. CDR3 DNA: TGTGCCAGCACTTTCCGGACAGGCGACGGTCAGCCCCAGCATTTT.

V gene TRBV7-2 combines with J gene TRBJ1-5; no clear D gene. Trimming shortened V by 5 bases and J by 2 bases, and 13 bases separated the two germline ends. CDR1 is SGHTA and CDR2 is FQGNSA in the germline V gene. This CDR3 has 15 residues. CDR3 in amino acids: CASSILAGGNQPQHF. The CDR3 nucleotides are TGTGCCAGCAGCATTTTAGCGGGAGGCAATCAGCCCCAGCATTTT.

V usage is TRBV7-9 and J usage is TRBJ2-2; 10 bases are a match to TRBD2. In germline, CDR1 is SEHNR, CDR2 FQNEAQ (reference sequence). CDR3 length equals 17 residues. Losses at the gene ends were 0 bases for V and 4 bases for J; bases not matched to a gene: 5. CDR3 in DNA: TGTGCCAGCAGCTTAGCCAGCGGGGGGGATCGCACCGGGGAGCTGTTTTTT. This encodes CASSLASGGDRTGELFF.

V gene TRBV13 combines with J gene TRBJ1-2, with a tentative D call TRBD1 (5 bases). The V end lost 3 bases, the J end lost 4 bases, and 12 bases lay between the germline ends. CDR3 size: 14 residues. Germline V gives CDR1 PRHDT, CDR2 FYEKMQ (reference sequence). Here the CDR3 reads CASSLGDSPYGYTF. CDR3 coding DNA: TGTGCCAGCAGCTTGGGGGACTCGCCCTATGGCTACACCTTC.

The rearrangement uses TRBV25-1 and TRBJ2-7; 11 nucleotides align to TRBD2. Germline V gene data show CDR1 as MGHDK and CDR2 as SYGVNS. V gave up 4 bases and J gave up 6 bases; unmatched junction bases: 5. The CDR3 spans 14 residues. This CDR3 reads CASSVAGGPCEQYF. DNA for the CDR3: TGTGCCAGCAGTGTAGCGGGAGGGCCTTGCGAGCAGTACTTC.

The J gene is TRBJ1-4, the V gene TRBV27; D perhaps matches TRBD1 (5 bases). The germline V gene encodes CDR1 MNHEY and CDR2 SMNVEV (reference sequence). The CDR3 has 14 amino acids. Trimming took off 0 bases at V and 7 bases at J, with 9 bases between the two ends. CDR3 loop: CASSLSGVVEKLFF. For the CDR3, the DNA is TGTGCCAGCAGTTTATCAGGGGTTGTTGAAAAACTGTTTTTT.

The chain couples TRBV15 to TRBJ2-2, with no clear D. Trimming took 1 base from V and 5 from J, leaving 11 bases between them. CDR1 is LNHNV and CDR2 is YYDKDF in the germline V gene (reference sequence). The CDR3 extends over 15 amino acids. The CDR3 sequence is CATSRVGETTGELFF. CDR3 bases: TGTGCCACCAGCAGAGTGGGCGAAACTACCGGGGAGCTGTTTTTT.

This rearrangement joins TRBV7-2 to TRBJ1-2, with TRBD1 matching 7 bases. Germline V gene data show CDR1 as SGHTA and CDR2 as FQGNSA. The J segment lost 3 bases and the V segment lost 5 bases, leaving 6 bases of the junction unmatched. This CDR3 contains 14 residues. CDR3 sequence: CASSPTGLDYGYTF. In nucleotides, the CDR3 is TGTGCCAGCAGCCCGACAGGGCTTGACTATGGCTACACCTTC.

The chain is built from TRBV5-1 and TRBJ2-7; TRBD1 matches at 8 bases. Losses at the gene ends were 7 bases for V and 5 bases for J; bases not matched to a gene: 11. The CDR3 extends over 14 amino acids. The germline gives CDR1 SGHRS, CDR2 YFSETQ. The CDR3 region has the DNA TGCGCCAGCCTCTTTGGTCCAGGGGGCAACGAGCAGTACTTC. Its protein is CASLFGPGGNEQYF. The whole variable domain, remainder taken from reference TRBV5-1 and TRBJ2-7, is KAGVTQTPRYLIKTRGQQVTLSCSPISGHRSVSWYQQTPGQGLQFLFEYFSETQRNKGNFPGRFSGRQFSNSRSEMNVSTLELGDSALYLCASLFGPGGNEQYFGPGTRLTVT.

The gene calls are TRBV28 and TRBJ1-5, with D tentatively TRBD1 (6 bases). This CDR3 region has 15 residues. Looked up from germline, CDR1 is MDHEN and CDR2 is SYDVKM. Trimming removed 4 bases at V and 3 bases at J, with 13 bases between. CDR3 amino acids: CASSWTTGFNQPQHF. CDR3 sequence (DNA): TGTGCCAGCAGTTGGACCACAGGGTTCAATCAGCCCCAGCATTTT.

The chain joins TRBV4-2 to TRBJ2-1; 7 nucleotides match TRBD2. V gave up 1 base and J gave up 4 bases; unmatched junction bases: 10. CDR3 length equals 17 residues. Germline V gene data show CDR1 as LGHNA and CDR2 as YNFKEQ. The CDR3 here is CASSQGDREAPYNEQFF. Written as DNA, the CDR3 is TGTGCCAGCAGCCAAGGCGACCGGGAGGCGCCGTACAATGAGCAGTTCTTC.

V usage is TRBV9 and J usage is TRBJ2-2; D uncertain. With 1 base removed from V and 9 bases from J, the gap between germline ends came to 10 bases. This CDR3 is built from 13 residues. The germline gives CDR1 SGDLS, CDR2 YYNGEE. DNA of the CDR3: TGTGCCAGCAGCGTATCCCCGGTCCGGGAGCTGTTTTTT. Translating it yields CASSVSPVRELFF.

The chain uses TRBV5-8 and TRBJ2-7; no clear D gene. V was cut by 4 bases and J by 2 bases, with 16 bases left in between. Looked up from germline, CDR1 is SGHTS and CDR2 is YDEGEE. This CDR3 has 15 amino acids. CDR3 nucleotide sequence: TGTGCCAGCAGCCTTCTTATGGGCCCTACCTACGAGCAGTACTTC. Its protein is CASSLLMGPTYEQYF.

The chain has TRBV15 and TRBJ2-1; the match to TRBD2 covers 12 bases. The V segment lost 6 bases and the J segment 8 bases; nucleotides outside the gene matches: 5. CDR1 and CDR2 from the germline V gene are LNHNV and YYDKDF (reference sequence). The CDR3 runs to 14 residues. CDR3: CATRTRLAGDEQFF. In DNA form, the CDR3 reads TGTGCCACCAGAACCAGACTAGCGGGGGATGAGCAGTTCTTC. Together with reference TRBV15 and TRBJ2-1, the CDR3 gives the full variable domain: DAMVIQNPRYQVTQFGKPVTLSCSQTLNHNVMYWYQQKSSQAPKLLFHYYDKDFNNEADTPDNFQSRRPNTSFCFLDIRSPGLGDTAMYLCATRTRLAGDEQFFGPGTRLTVL.

This chain uses TRBV6-4 with TRBJ2-1; 11 bases are shared with TRBD1. Trimming cost V 2 bases and J 6 bases; bases outside gene matches: 9. Germline V gives CDR1 MRHNA, CDR2 SNTAGT. This CDR3 is 17 amino acids long. The CDR3 DNA reads TGTGCCAGCAGTGACCTGTCCGCCGGGACAGGGGGCAATGAGCAGTTCTTC. This translates into CASSDLSAGTGGNEQFF.

This clone occurred once. The CDR3: CASSIERERSYEQYF. DNA for the CDR3: TGTGCCAGTAGTATAGAGAGGGAACGCTCCTACGAGCAGTACTTC. J is TRBJ2-7 and V is TRBV19, with D perhaps TRBD2 (5 bases). CDR3 length: 15 amino acids. Trimming took 0 bases from V and 0 from J, leaving 9 bases between them. Per the germline V gene, CDR1 is LNHDA and CDR2 is SQIVND (reference sequence).

The chain recombines TRBV4-3 with TRBJ2-1; 9 bases are a match to TRBD1. Germline values: CDR1 LGHNA, CDR2 YSLEER. Losses at the gene ends were 3 bases for V and 8 bases for J; bases not matched to a gene: 5. The CDR3 is made up of 14 amino acids. The CDR3 DNA reads TGCGCCAGCAGCCATAACAGGGGGCGGGATGAGCAGTTCTTC. It translates to CASSHNRGRDEQFF.